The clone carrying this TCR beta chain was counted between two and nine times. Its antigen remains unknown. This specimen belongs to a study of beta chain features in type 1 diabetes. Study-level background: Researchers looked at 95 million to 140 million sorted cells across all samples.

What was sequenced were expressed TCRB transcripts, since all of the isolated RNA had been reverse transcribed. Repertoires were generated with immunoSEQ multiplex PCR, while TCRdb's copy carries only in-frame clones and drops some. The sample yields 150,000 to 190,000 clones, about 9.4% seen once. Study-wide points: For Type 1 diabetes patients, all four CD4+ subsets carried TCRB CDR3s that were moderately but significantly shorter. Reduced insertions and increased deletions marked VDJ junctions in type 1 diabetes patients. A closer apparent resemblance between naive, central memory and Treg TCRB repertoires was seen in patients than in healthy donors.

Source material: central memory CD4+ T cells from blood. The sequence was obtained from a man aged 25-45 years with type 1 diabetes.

The CDR3 DNA reads as TGTGCCAGCAGCCTCGAGGCTAGCGGGATATCTTTCTTC. It codes for CASSLEASGISFF. The V and J genes are TRBV5-6 and TRBJ2-1; 9 nucleotides agree with TRBD2. The CDR3 sequence is 13 residues long. Trimming at V came to 4 bases and at J to 16 bases, leaving 12 bases not matched to a gene. Germline-derived CDR1 and CDR2 are SGHDT and YYEEEE.